The 5 T cell receptor beta chains below were found in one sample sequenced in a study of blood T cell repertoires in COVID-19. Profiled with immunoSEQ multiplex PCR; TCRdb holds only in-frame clones, not every one. The sample lists 150,000 to 180,000 clones; roughly 84% were seen once. Sequenced sample: peripheral blood. These receptors were collected from an older woman with COVID-19, enrolled during active disease.

This chain connects TRBV3-1 (or the pseudogene TRBV3-2) to TRBJ1-5, with TRBD1 identical over 8 bases. V dropped 1 base and J dropped 0; count of bases not matched to a gene: 8. The CDR3 contains 18 residues. Germline V lookup: CDR1 LGHDT, CDR2 YNNKEL (reference sequence). CDR3 loop: CASSQARTGHRSNQPQHF. The CDR3 region has the DNA TGTGCCAGCAGCCAAGCTAGGACAGGGCACCGTAGCAATCAGCCCCAGCATTTT.

The chain links TRBV6-5 to TRBJ1-4; TRBD1 is a possible D gene (5 bases). Trimming removed 0 bases at V and 6 bases at J, with 8 bases between. Germline V CDR1 and CDR2: MNHEY, SVGAGI. The CDR3 totals 14 residues. DNA of the CDR3: TGTGCCAGCAGTTACTCGTCGGGGGATGAAAAACTGTTTTTT. This translates into CASSYSSGDEKLFF.

The CDR3, as DNA: TGTGCCAGCAGCCAGCACAGGGGCTACAATCAGCCCCAGCATTTT. Translation: CASSQHRGYNQPQHF. V usage is TRBV4-2 and J usage is TRBJ1-5, with 7 bases identical to TRBD1. J was trimmed by 3 bases and V by 3 bases; bases with no gene match: 5. Germline CDR1 and CDR2: LGHNA and YNFKEQ. There are 15 residues in the CDR3.

Turning to this clone: At the DNA level, this CDR3 is encoded by other sequences in the same sample as well. The rearrangement joins TRBV9 to TRBJ2-2, with TRBD1 matching 8 bases. Unmatched junction bases numbered 1, after V lost 0 bases and J lost 3 bases. In germline, CDR1 is SGDLS, CDR2 YYNGEE. This CDR3 region has 15 residues. CDR3 nucleotides: TGTGCCAGCAGCGTAGTACAGGGGGACACCGGGGAGCTGTTTTTT. It specifies CASSVVQGDTGELFF.

This chain joins TRBV7-6 and TRBJ1-2, with 7 bases that match TRBD1. Trimming cost V 2 bases and J 0 bases; bases outside gene matches: 9. From germline, CDR1 is SGHVS and CDR2 FNYEAQ. This CDR3 contains 17 residues. The DNA of the CDR3 is TGTGCCAGCAGCTTAACCCCGGGACAGACCCCTAACTATGGCTACACCTTC. It is translated as CASSLTPGQTPNYGYTF.